A selection of T cell receptor beta chains follows, all from one sample in a study of beta chain features in type 1 diabetes. This table comes from immunoSEQ multiplex PCR, and its TCRdb copy is limited to in-frame clones, with some not included. The sample holds under 500,000 clones, roughly 31% seen once. Sequenced: naive CD4+ T cells from blood. The receptor set was obtained from a man aged 18-30 years in good health. The CDR3 runs from the conserved cysteine through the conserved F or W. A D gene is named only where the DNA matches it firmly. Size values are once, few and many counts, or a class for expanded clones, and some rows have none.

clone size	J gene	D gene	V gene	CDR3 DNA	CDR3 protein
few	TRBJ2-7	.	TRBV9	TGTGCCAGCAGCGACCTTAGCGCCCCACCGTACTTC	CASSDLSAPPYF
.	TRBJ2-3	.	TRBV11-2	TGTGCCAGCAGCTTAGGGGTGCAGGGAGCGGATACGCAGTATTTT	CASSLGVQGADTQYF
.	TRBJ2-5	.	TRBV20-1	TGCAGTGTCCCGCCAGGGGAGACCCAGTACTTC	CSVPPGETQYF
few	TRBJ2-7	.	TRBV15	TGTGCCACCAGCAGAGGAGCAGTGGGCTACGAGCAGTACTTC	CATSRGAVGYEQYF
few	TRBJ1-5	.	TRBV15	TGTGCCACCAGCAGGGACGGGCTAGTGCCCCAGCATTTT	CATSRDGLVPQHF
.	TRBJ2-1	.	TRBV29-1	TGCAGCGTTGACCGGGAGTACAATGAGCAGTTCTTC	CSVDREYNEQFF
few	TRBJ2-6	.	TRBV11-2	TGTGCCAGCAGCTTAGAGGGCACAGCGGCCAACGTCCTGACTTTC	CASSLEGTAANVLTF
.	TRBJ2-1	.	TRBV30	TGTGCCTGGACTGAATCACCGGGGAATGAGCAGTTCTTC	CAWTESPGNEQFF
few	TRBJ2-3	TRBD2	TRBV30	TGTGCCTGGAGTGTAGCTAGCGGCTACACAGATACGCAGTATTTT	CAWSVASGYTDTQYF
.	TRBJ2-5	.	TRBV30	TGTGCCTGGAGTCTCTTCCAAGAGACCCAGTACTTC	CAWSLFQETQYF
.	TRBJ2-5	TRBD1	TRBV5-1	TGCGCCAGCACCATAACAGGGGCCGAGGAGACCCAGTACTTC	CASTITGAEETQYF
few	TRBJ2-3	.	TRBV19	TGTGCCAGTAGTATAGACCTCAGCACAGATACGCAGTATTTT	CASSIDLSTDTQYF
few	TRBJ2-5	TRBD2	TRBV6-1	TGTGCCAGCAGTAACCGGGACTACCAGTACTTC	CASSNRDYQYF
.	TRBJ2-3	.	TRBV29-1	TGCAGCGTTGAAATGGCCACAGATACGCAGTATTTT	CSVEMATDTQYF
few	TRBJ1-5	.	TRBV29-1	TGCAGCGCTACCCTCGGGGGTCAGCCCCAGCATTTT	CSATLGGQPQHF
.	TRBJ2-7	.	TRBV5-1	TGCGCCAGCAGCTTGGGCAGGGCCTACGAGCAGTACTTC	CASSLGRAYEQYF
few	TRBJ1-1	.	TRBV4-3	TGCGCCAGCAGCCGTCAGATGAACACTGAAGCTTTCTTT	CASSRQMNTEAFF
few	TRBJ2-7	TRBD1	TRBV7-9	TGTGCCAGCAGCCCGGACAGGCCCTACGAGCAGTACTTC	CASSPDRPYEQYF
.	TRBJ2-3	TRBD1	TRBV18	TGTGCCAGCTCACCAGAGGGGACAGGGCCTAGCACAGATACGCAGTATTTT	CASSPEGTGPSTDTQYF
.	TRBJ2-5	TRBD1	TRBV9	TGTGCCAGCAGCGTGGGGACAGACAGGATCGGGGAGACCCAGTACTTC	CASSVGTDRIGETQYF
few	TRBJ2-2	.	TRBV18	TGTGCCAGCTCACCAGTGGGACTTTGGGACGCCGGGGAGCTGTTTTTT	CASSPVGLWDAGELFF
.	TRBJ2-1	.	TRBV6-6	TGTGCCAGCAGTGATAGCGGCAGCTCCTACAATGAGCAGTTCTTC	CASSDSGSSYNEQFF
.	TRBJ2-1	TRBD2	TRBV5-4	TGTGCCAGCAGCTTGGTACTAGCGGGAGCCAATGAGCAGTTCTTC	CASSLVLAGANEQFF
.	TRBJ2-3	TRBD2	TRBV28	TGTGCCGTTCCGACGTCTAGCGGGAGAACAGATACGCAGTATTTT	CAVPTSSGRTDTQYF
few	TRBJ2-7	.	TRBV28	TGTGCCAGCAGTTTCCAGCGGGCCCCCTACGAGCAGTACTTC	CASSFQRAPYEQYF
.	TRBJ2-2	TRBD1	TRBV7-2	TGTGCCAGCAGCCTCCGACAGGGGGTTAGCGGGGAGCTGTTTTTT	CASSLRQGVSGELFF
.	TRBJ1-1	.	TRBV7-9	TGTGCCAGCAGCTTAGCCGGGAACACTGAAGCTTTCTTT	CASSLAGNTEAFF